These T cell receptor beta chains were read from a single sample in a study of blood T cell repertoires in COVID-19. Some clones are missing from TCRdb's copy, which holds only in-frame ones; the method was immunoSEQ multiplex PCR. The data show approximately 80,000 clones, with about four fifths seen just once and about 16% held by the top ten. Specimen: peripheral blood. The receptors originated from a human donor in a cohort sampled during active COVID-19. The CDR3 runs from the conserved cysteine through the conserved F or W. D genes are given only for firm matches. Clone size is shown for a subset of rows, as once, few, many or a class of expanded clone.

TRBJ1-5 | 14 | once | TRBV28 | . | CASSFRGSNQPQHF | TGTGCCAGCAGTTTTAGGGGGAGCAATCAGCCCCAGCATTTT
TRBJ2-5 | 13 | once | TRBV4-1 | TRBD2 | CASSPLAEETQYF | TGCGCCAGCAGCCCACTAGCGGAAGAGACCCAGTACTTC
TRBJ2-1 | 19 | . | TRBV4-1 | TRBD2 | CASSQPSGRLADSYNEQFF | TGCGCCAGCAGCCAACCTTCCGGCCGACTAGCCGACTCCTACAATGAGCAGTTCTTC
TRBJ1-2 | 16 | . | TRBV19 | TRBD1 | CASSPGQGAKGYGYTF | TGTGCCAGTAGTCCTGGACAGGGGGCTAAGGGCTATGGCTACACCTTC
TRBJ2-5 | 14 | . | TRBV11-2 | TRBD1 | CASSQKTGRETQYF | TGTGCCAGCAGCCAAAAGACAGGGCGAGAGACCCAGTACTTC
TRBJ2-3 | 17 | . | TRBV9 | TRBD1 | CASSTPFSTGGGDTQYF | TGTGCCAGCAGCACCCCCTTCTCAACAGGGGGTGGAGATACGCAGTATTTT
TRBJ2-1 | 16 | . | TRBV19 | TRBD1 | CASTRGQGVSYNEQFF | TGTGCCAGTACCCGGGGACAGGGGGTTTCCTACAATGAGCAGTTCTTC
TRBJ2-1 | 14 | . | TRBV6-6 | . | CASSIGGAGNEQFF | TGTGCCAGCAGCATCGGAGGGGCGGGTAATGAGCAGTTCTTC
TRBJ2-3 | 18 | once | TRBV3-1/TRBV3-2 | . | CASSQEILGGRGTDTQYF | TGTGCCAGCAGCCAAGAGATCCTGGGAGGCAGGGGCACAGATACGCAGTATTTT
TRBJ1-1 | 13 | . | TRBV30 | TRBD1 | CAWSVQGPTEAFF | TGTGCCTGGAGTGTACAGGGGCCTACTGAAGCTTTCTTT
TRBJ2-7 | 14 | . | TRBV7-9 | . | CASSLDGKTYEQYF | TGTGCCAGCAGCTTAGACGGGAAAACCTACGAGCAGTACTTC
TRBJ2-7 | 17 | . | TRBV7-9 | TRBD2 | CASSPAVPLAGAYEQYF | TGTGCCAGCAGCCCCGCGGTCCCTCTAGCGGGGGCCTACGAGCAGTACTTC
TRBJ2-7 | 13 | . | TRBV5-6 | . | CASSFGSGYEQYF | TGTGCCAGCAGCTTCGGTTCAGGCTACGAGCAGTACTTC
TRBJ2-7 | 14 | few | TRBV18 | . | CASSPPAGPDEQYF | TGTGCCAGCTCACCACCGGCAGGGCCGGACGAGCAGTACTTC
TRBJ1-2 | 13 | . | TRBV19 | . | CATGLLANYGYTF | TGTGCCACCGGACTTCTAGCTAACTATGGCTACACCTTC
TRBJ2-5 | 15 | . | TRBV19 | TRBD2 | CASSTGTSIKETQYF | TGTGCCAGTAGTACCGGGACTAGCATTAAAGAGACCCAGTACTTC
TRBJ2-3 | 16 | . | TRBV11-3 | . | CASSLLRGEGPDTQYF | TGTGCCAGCAGCTTACTTCGTGGTGAGGGTCCAGATACGCAGTATTTT
TRBJ1-5 | 14 | . | TRBV10-3 | . | CAISEGRWNQPQHF | TGTGCCATCAGTGAGGGCCGTTGGAATCAGCCCCAGCATTTT
TRBJ1-2 | 15 | . | TRBV7-2 | . | CASSSYDEDNYGYTF | TGTGCCAGCAGCTCCTATGACGAGGATAACTATGGCTACACCTTC
TRBJ2-1 | 14 | . | TRBV19 | TRBD1 | CASSIPGGLNEQFF | TGTGCCAGTAGTATACCAGGGGGCCTCAATGAGCAGTTCTTC
TRBJ2-1 | 14 | . | TRBV18 | TRBD2 | CASSPGGADYEQFF | TGTGCCAGCTCACCCGGGGGGGCCGACTATGAGCAGTTCTTC
TRBJ1-5 | 14 | . | TRBV5-4 | . | CASSLEGAGQPQHF | TGTGCCAGCAGCTTGGAAGGGGCAGGTCAGCCCCAGCATTTT
TRBJ1-6 | 16 | . | TRBV19 | TRBD1 | CASSPGQGFITAPLHF | TGTGCCAGTAGTCCGGGACAGGGGTTCATCACGGCACCCCTCCACTTT
TRBJ2-3 | 14 | . | TRBV5-6 | TRBD1 | CASVGTGGTDTQYF | TGTGCCAGCGTGGGGACAGGGGGCACAGATACGCAGTATTTT
TRBJ2-3 | 16 | . | TRBV13 | . | CASSSPGAPGTDTQYF | TGTGCCAGCAGCTCCCCTGGAGCCCCCGGCACAGATACGCAGTATTTT
TRBJ1-6 | 17 | . | TRBV10-3 | TRBD1 | CAISEPDRGRINSPLHF | TGTGCCATCAGTGAGCCGGACAGGGGGCGCATTAATTCACCCCTCCACTTT
TRBJ1-1 | 16 | . | TRBV6-6 | . | CASSYLEITMNTEAFF | TGTGCCAGCAGTTACCTGGAGATTACCATGAACACTGAAGCTTTCTTT
TRBJ1-2 | 15 | . | TRBV4-3 | . | CASSPSRTTNYGYTF | TGCGCCAGCAGCCCTTCACGGACAACAAACTATGGCTACACCTTC
TRBJ2-1 | 18 | once | TRBV13 | TRBD2 | CARSSLGSGGASVHEQFF | TGTGCCAGATCTTCCCTGGGGAGCGGGGGGGCGAGCGTCCATGAGCAGTTCTTC
TRBJ2-2 | 16 | . | TRBV18 | . | CASSPPGQGNTGELFF | TGTGCCAGCTCACCACCGGGGCAGGGAAACACCGGGGAGCTGTTTTTT
TRBJ2-7 | 17 | . | TRBV5-1 | TRBD2 | CASSSGLAGALTYEQYF | TGCGCCAGCAGCTCGGGACTAGCGGGGGCCCTAACCTACGAGCAGTACTTC
TRBJ2-3 | 15 | . | TRBV7-8 | . | CASSSWEQNTDTQYF | TGTGCCAGCAGCTCTTGGGAGCAGAACACAGATACGCAGTATTTT
TRBJ1-3 | 18 | . | TRBV7-2 | . | CASSLGTGGGITGNTIYF | TGTGCCAGCAGCTTAGGAACTGGGGGGGGAATAACTGGAAACACCATATATTTT
TRBJ2-7 | 13 | . | TRBV6-5 | . | CASMEGQTYEQYF | TGTGCCAGTATGGAGGGACAGACCTACGAGCAGTACTTC
TRBJ1-1 | 14 | once | TRBV28 | . | CASSLIGGNTEAFF | TGTGCCAGCAGCTTAATAGGGGGAAACACTGAAGCTTTCTTT
TRBJ2-3 | 14 | once | TRBV27 | . | CASSFRRDTDTQYF | TGTGCCAGCAGTTTTCGGCGGGACACAGATACGCAGTATTTT
TRBJ2-3 | 13 | . | TRBV11-2 | . | CASSSGVGDTQYF | TGTGCCAGCAGCTCAGGGGTGGGGGATACGCAGTATTTT
TRBJ1-2 | 15 | . | TRBV11-2 | TRBD1 | CASSPNRGPNYGYTF | TGTGCCAGCAGCCCCAACAGGGGCCCTAACTATGGCTACACCTTC
TRBJ1-2 | 14 | . | TRBV28 | TRBD1 | CASSLAGQGYGYTF | TGTGCCAGCAGTTTAGCGGGACAGGGATACGGCTACACCTTC
TRBJ2-5 | 13 | . | TRBV12-3/TRBV12-4 | TRBD2 | CASSFRGEETQYF | TGTGCCAGCAGTTTCCGGGGGGAAGAGACCCAGTACTTC
TRBJ2-5 | 13 | . | TRBV5-5 | . | CASSLGGGETQYF | TGTGCCAGCAGCTTGGGGGGAGGCGAGACCCAGTACTTC
TRBJ1-1 | 12 | . | TRBV5-6 | . | CASSLEPTEAFF | TGTGCCAGCAGCTTGGAGCCTACTGAAGCTTTCTTT
TRBJ1-2 | 15 | . | TRBV3-1/TRBV3-2 | TRBD1 | CASSPQTGVAYGYTF | TGTGCCAGCAGCCCCCAGACAGGGGTGGCCTATGGCTACACCTTC
TRBJ2-2 | 16 | . | TRBV24-1 | . | CATSPTPFPNTGELFF | TGTGCCACCTCCCCAACACCCTTTCCAAACACCGGGGAGCTGTTTTTT
TRBJ2-3 | 14 | . | TRBV5-4 | TRBD2 | CASTQGLAKDTQYF | TGTGCCAGCACCCAGGGACTAGCGAAAGATACGCAGTATTTT
TRBJ1-4 | 16 | . | TRBV25-1 | . | CASSTLVGAINEKLFF | TGTGCCAGCAGTACCCTAGTGGGGGCTATTAATGAAAAACTGTTTTTT
TRBJ1-1 | 15 | . | TRBV18 | TRBD1 | CASSPPGTVNTEAFF | TGTGCCAGCTCACCCCCTGGGACAGTTAACACTGAAGCTTTCTTT
TRBJ2-3 | 16 | . | TRBV5-6 | TRBD2 | CASSLSLAGGTDTQYF | TGTGCCAGCAGCCTATCACTAGCGGGGGGCACAGATACGCAGTATTTT
TRBJ2-1 | 16 | . | TRBV7-6 | . | CASSLAPAEAYNEQFF | TGTGCCAGCAGCTTAGCTCCGGCTGAGGCCTACAATGAGCAGTTCTTC
TRBJ2-5 | 16 | . | TRBV21-1 | . | CASSKTGGRVTETQYF | TGTGCCAGCAGCAAAACGGGTGGGAGAGTCACGGAGACCCAGTACTTC
TRBJ2-5 | 20 | . | TRBV12-5 | TRBD2 | CASGLVGQTFGLAGQETQYF | TGTGCTAGTGGTTTGGTAGGACAAACCTTTGGACTAGCGGGACAGGAGACCCAGTACTTC